This T cell receptor (beta chain) was documented in a study of blood T cell repertoires in COVID-19. The CDR3 runs 14 residues. Between the trimmed V and J ends, which lost 7 bases and 6 bases, there was a span of 17 bases. Germline lookup yields CDR1 SNHLY and CDR2 FYNNEI. The assay was immunoSEQ multiplex PCR, and TCRdb's table has in-frame clones only and misses some. This sample carries over 20,000 clones, 85% to 90% of them seen once, and the ten largest clones take 15% to 20%. The sequencing sample was made of peripheral blood. This TCR derives from a man between 70 and 80 years old with active COVID-19. This chain links TRBV2 with TRBJ2-3, with D maybe TRBD2 (6 bases). The CDR3 region has the DNA TGTGCCAGCAAAAGGGACTGGTCCGACGATACGCAGTATTTT. This sequence encodes CASKRDWSDDTQYF.